This T cell receptor beta chain was sequenced in a study of beta chain features in type 1 diabetes. Study context: Age and gender were similar between patients and healthy donors, as were cell yields.

In its sample, this clone was seen a few times. Of the isolated RNA, all was reverse transcribed, and so the sequenced material was expressed TCRB transcripts. Produced via immunoSEQ multiplex PCR; TCRdb's table is partial and in-frame only. The table lists fewer than 550,000 clones, about 10% of them singletons. CDR1 is ENHRY, CDR2 SYGVKD, per germline. The germline V and J ends were trimmed by 5 bases and 4 bases, with 11 bases remaining between them. There are 14 residues in the CDR3. Sample: naive CD4+ T cells from blood. This TCR was sampled from a young woman in good health. This sequence joins TRBV10-3 and TRBJ2-2, with a possible D match to TRBD2 (6 bases). The CDR3, as DNA: TGTGCCATCAGTCGGGACTCAACCACCGGGGAGCTGTTTTTT. It translates to CAISRDSTTGELFF.